This T cell receptor beta chain was found in a study of T cell repertoires in cytomegalovirus infection. Study-level information: Both a matching HLA type and CMV infection were indicated by public TCR beta signatures. Study-wide results and caveats: Cumulated frequencies of public TCR beta families served to identify carriers of CMV plus the relevant HLA.

In germline, CDR1 is SGHDN, CDR2 FVKESK. V shed 1 base and J shed 5 bases, with 17 bases lying between them. The CDR3 consists of 16 residues. On this clonotype itself: Antigen unknown.

MiXCR, applied by TCRdb to the reads, yields one record per CDR3 protein. This sample has hundreds of thousands of distinct CDR3 sequences, with 24% found just once. The chain recombines TRBV14 with TRBJ2-5; D is unresolved. The clonotype was recovered from a human donor in good health (CMV status not recorded). Some clones in this sample may be carry-over from other donors' samples. What was sequenced was CD8+ T cells from PBMCs. The CDR3 DNA follows: TGTGCCAGCAGCCAAGTTCAGGCCTATTTTGAGGAGACCCAGTACTTC. Protein: CASSQVQAYFEETQYF.